These 25 T cell receptor beta chains were sequenced from one sample in a study of blood T cells in healthy people across ages. A second PCR, run for roughly 7 to 12 cycles, used a sample-barcoded 5' primer plus a J-beta primer mix. MiXCR, applied by TCRdb to the 5' RACE reads, yields one record per CDR3 protein. The sample comprises fewer than 950,000 distinct CDR3 sequences, approximately 53% of which are singletons, and roughly 37% rests with the top ten. The sample consisted of blood. These receptors all stem from an elderly man in good health.

The chain is built from TRBV2 and TRBJ1-6, with no clear D. Trimming shortened V by 6 bases and J by 5 bases, and 5 bases separated the two germline ends. Germline CDR1 and CDR2: SNHLY and FYNNEI. CDR3 length: 12 residues. DNA for the CDR3: TGTGCCAGCAGCTCAAATAATTCACCCCTCCACTTT. Translation: CASSSNNSPLHF.

V usage is TRBV3-1 and J usage is TRBJ1-1, with 7 bases identical to TRBD1. The CDR3 has 12 amino acids. J was trimmed by 8 bases and V by 4 bases; bases with no gene match: 4. Germline CDR1 reads LGHDT; CDR2 reads YNNKEL (reference sequence). The CDR3 region has the DNA TGTGCCAGCAGCCCCTTGGGACAGGAAGCTTTCTTT. Protein: CASSPLGQEAFF.

This clonotype was observed a few times. This chain joins TRBV6-5 and TRBJ2-7, with D unresolved. Trimming took 3 bases from V and 6 from J, leaving 9 bases between them. This CDR3 is 12 amino acids long. Germline V gene data show CDR1 as MNHEY and CDR2 as SVGAGI. CDR3 region: CASSYLAGEQYF. As DNA, the CDR3 is TGTGCCAGCAGTTATCTTGCCGGCGAGCAGTACTTC.

The V gene is TRBV20-1, the J gene TRBJ2-3; D not resolved. Trimming pared 4 bases from V and 14 bases from J, leaving 16 bases between. The germline gives CDR1 DFQATT, CDR2 SNEGSKA (reference sequence). The CDR3 consists of 11 residues. The CDR3 region is CSAKGGGYAYF. CDR3 nucleotide sequence: TGCAGTGCTAAGGGCGGCGGATACGCGTATTTT.

The genes are TRBV10-3 and TRBJ1-2; a possible D gene is TRBD1 (5 bases). Germline CDR1 is ENHRY and CDR2 is SYGVKD. The germline V and J ends were trimmed by 5 bases and 4 bases, with 17 bases remaining between them. The CDR3 is 15 amino acids. The CDR3 DNA reads TGTGCCATCAGTCCGGGGACGGGTTTTACCTATGGCTACACCTTC. It translates to CAISPGTGFTYGYTF.

In its sample, this clonotype was seen a few times. This chain links TRBV12-3 or TRBV12-4 with TRBJ2-4; D might be TRBD1 (6 bases). V lost 2 bases to trimming and J lost 5 bases, with 13 bases between them. This CDR3 is 15 amino acids long. CDR3: CASSLSRGPQNIQYF. CDR3 DNA: TGTGCCAGCAGTTTAAGCAGGGGACCTCAAAACATTCAGTACTTC.

The chain recombines TRBV6-5 with TRBJ2-5, with a possible D match to TRBD1 (5 bases). This CDR3 comprises 15 residues. CDR1 is MNHEY, CDR2 SVGAGI, per germline. V lost 2 bases, J lost 1 base, and 11 bases lay in between. CDR3 sequence (DNA): TGTGCCAGCAGTTACGGGCAGGGCCGCCAAGAGACCCAGTACTTC. Amino acids: CASSYGQGRQETQYF.

This chain connects TRBV27 to TRBJ2-7; no clear D. Trimming took 5 bases from V and 0 from J, leaving 11 bases between them. Germline V gene data show CDR1 as MNHEY and CDR2 as SMNVEV (reference sequence). The CDR3 is 14 amino acids. The CDR3 spells CASSRSFDSYEQYF. The CDR3 coding sequence is TGTGCCAGCAGTCGGAGCTTCGACTCCTACGAGCAGTACTTC.

The genes are TRBV12-3 or TRBV12-4 and TRBJ1-3, with unresolved D. The CDR3 consists of 13 residues. Trimming stripped 6 bases from V and 0 bases from J, with 6 bases between. The CDR3 loop is CASRKNSGNTIYF. The CDR3 nucleotides read TGTGCCAGCAGAAAGAACTCTGGAAACACCATATATTTT.

The gene calls are TRBV5-1 and TRBJ2-5; D may be TRBD2 (5 bases). Trimming stripped 1 base from V and 1 base from J, with 11 bases between. The length of the CDR3 is 15 residues. Germline CDR1 reads SGHRS; CDR2 reads YFSETQ. The CDR3 nucleotides read TGCGCCAGCAGCTTGCTCGCTAGCAGCCAAGAGACCCAGTACTTC. It yields the protein CASSLLASSQETQYF.

The rearrangement links TRBV27 to TRBJ2-5; 8 positions match TRBD1. The J call is uncertain, as TRBJ2-7 better fits the DNA end. There are 13 residues in the CDR3. CDR1 MNHEY and CDR2 SMNVEV come from the germline V gene (reference sequence). The CDR3 region has the DNA TGTGCCAGCAGGAGGGACAGGCGAGACGAGCAGTACTTC. As protein: CASRRDRRDEQYF.

The sample holds a few counts of this clonotype. V and J are TRBV27 and TRBJ2-7, with a possible D match to TRBD2 (6 bases). With 1 base removed from V and 7 bases from J, the gap between germline ends came to 11 bases. This CDR3 comprises 13 residues. CDR1 MNHEY and CDR2 SMNVEV come from the germline V gene (reference sequence). The CDR3 here is CASSLLSGVEQYF. CDR3 nucleotides: TGTGCCAGCAGTTTATTATCGGGAGTTGAGCAGTACTTC.

This clonotype was seen a few times. The rearrangement joins TRBV9 to TRBJ2-5; 8 nucleotides align to TRBD2. The V and J ends lost 0 bases and 5 bases, in that order; junction bases with no gene match: 21. The CDR3 covers 20 residues. Germline-derived CDR1 and CDR2 are SGDLS and YYNGEE. The CDR3 sequence is CASSVDDPKAAGGRIETQYF. The CDR3 nucleotides read TGTGCCAGCAGCGTAGATGACCCTAAAGCGGCGGGAGGTCGTATTGAGACCCAGTACTTC.

V and J are TRBV2 and TRBJ1-5, with unresolved D. V lost 8 bases and J 4 bases, leaving 9 bases between the germline ends. In germline, CDR1 is SNHLY, CDR2 FYNNEI. This CDR3 spans 12 amino acids. CDR3 amino acids: CASRTSNQPQHF. In nucleotides, the CDR3 is TGTGCCAGCCGAACTAGTAATCAGCCCCAGCATTTT.

This clonotype was seen only once. The chain has TRBV5-1 and TRBJ2-1; 7 nucleotides line up with TRBD2. Per the germline V gene, CDR1 is SGHRS and CDR2 is YFSETQ. V was pared by 1 base and J by 15 bases, with 7 bases of the junction left unmatched. The CDR3 length is 12 residues. CDR3 coding DNA: TGCGCCAGCAGCTTGCAGGGACTAAGGACGTTCTTC. Translation gives CASSLQGLRTFF.

This clonotype has more than one count but fewer than ten. The chain links TRBV3-1 to TRBJ2-5; D ambiguous. This CDR3 is 13 amino acids long. Germline V gene data show CDR1 as LGHDT and CDR2 as YNNKEL (reference sequence). V dropped 8 bases and J dropped 5 bases, with 15 bases sitting between them. The CDR3 sequence is CASSSTPGETQYF. The CDR3 DNA follows: TGTGCCAGCTCATCAACCCCCGGGGAGACCCAGTACTTC.

This clonotype was detected only a few times. This rearrangement joins TRBV4-1 to TRBJ2-5, with D perhaps matching TRBD1 or TRBD2 (6 bases each). This CDR3 is built from 17 residues. Germline assignment: CDR1 MGHRA and CDR2 YSYEKL. V was shortened by 3 bases and J by 4 bases, with 21 bases between the two germline ends. The CDR3 DNA follows: TGCGCCAGCAGCCAGACCCTGCAGGGGAGGATTCGAGAGACCCAGTACTTC. Translated, it gives CASSQTLQGRIRETQYF.

The chain has TRBV6-5 and TRBJ2-3, with D tentatively TRBD1 or TRBD2 (5 bases each). There are 17 residues in the CDR3. CDR1 and CDR2 from the germline V gene are MNHEY and SVGAGI. Trimming removed 2 bases from V and 0 bases from J, with 15 bases in between. CDR3 residues: CASSYREWDESTDTQYF. In nucleotides, the CDR3 is TGTGCCAGCAGTTACAGGGAGTGGGACGAAAGCACAGATACGCAGTATTTT.

CDR3 nucleotide sequence: TGTGCCAGCCCGACAGGGGTGGAGACCCAGTACTTC. It codes for CASPTGVETQYF. The chain is built from TRBV18 and TRBJ2-5, with 8 bases matching TRBD1. This CDR3 contains 12 residues. V lost 8 bases and J lost 5; bases outside the gene matches: 4. Germline lookup yields CDR1 KGHSH and CDR2 LQKENI.

This clonotype has more than one count but fewer than ten. The chain combines TRBV3-1 with TRBJ1-1; tentative D call: TRBD1 (5 bases). This CDR3 is built from 12 residues. Trimming cost V 6 bases and J 5 bases, with 10 bases left between them. Germline CDR1 is LGHDT and CDR2 is YNNKEL (reference sequence). The CDR3 loop reads CASRGVGTEAFF. In DNA, the CDR3 is TGTGCCAGCAGGGGGGTTGGGACTGAAGCTTTCTTT.

The sample holds one count of this clonotype. The V gene is TRBV29-1, the J gene TRBJ2-3; possibly TRBD2 for D (5 bases). V was pared by 3 bases and J by 2 bases, with 6 bases between. This CDR3 region has 12 residues. Germline V gene data show CDR1 as SQVTM and CDR2 as ANQGSEA. CDR3 nucleotide sequence: TGCAGCGTTGAGAGGGACACAGATACGCAGTATTTT. This sequence encodes CSVERDTDTQYF.

This rearrangement joins TRBV5-1 to TRBJ1-2; 7 bases are a match to TRBD1. This CDR3 region has 14 residues. Germline V gives CDR1 SGHRS, CDR2 YFSETQ. V lost 2 bases, J lost 4 bases, and 5 bases stayed unmatched. CDR3 sequence (DNA): TGCGCCAGCAGCTTACCAGGGGGAGGCTATGGCTACACCTTC. The encoded protein is CASSLPGGGYGYTF.

This chain uses TRBV12-5 with TRBJ1-2; D unclear. The CDR3 is 14 residues long. Trimming stripped 4 bases from V and 8 bases from J, with 17 bases between. The V gene's germline CDR1 is LGHNT and CDR2 FRNRAP. CDR3 sequence (DNA): TGTGCTAGTGGTTCCCCCCCCTATGGGAGCGGCTACACCTTC. It encodes CASGSPPYGSGYTF.

CDR3 nucleotide sequence: TGTGCCAGCAGCGTGACGGGCAGGGGTCAGCCCCAGCATTTT. Encoded protein: CASSVTGRGQPQHF. This chain uses TRBV28 with TRBJ1-5; the D gene is possibly TRBD1 (6 bases). V lost 6 bases and J lost 6, with 15 bases in between. This CDR3 spans 14 amino acids. Per the germline V gene, CDR1 is MDHEN and CDR2 is SYDVKM.

V is TRBV24-1 and J is TRBJ2-1; unclear D gene. V lost 3 bases and J lost 0, with 17 bases in between. Germline CDR1 reads KGHDR; CDR2 reads SFDVKD. The CDR3 is 18 residues long. The CDR3 nucleotides are TGTGCCACCAGTGATCCGCCGGGCAGGAGAACCTCCTACAATGAGCAGTTCTTC. It translates to CATSDPPGRRTSYNEQFF.